This T cell receptor beta chain comes out of a study of cytomegalovirus exposure and HLA in healthy donors. CDR1 SGHRS and CDR2 YFSETQ come from the germline V gene. The CDR3 length is 15 residues. V was pared by 3 bases and J by 4 bases, with 16 bases between. Study conclusions and caveats: The study recorded around 160 TCR beta chains that were cytomegalovirus-associated. After further analysis at a later stage, roughly 16,000 TCR beta sequences were associated with HLA alleles at 0.05 false discovery rate. For presence/absence analyses, sequencing depth was assumed to be roughly uniform across donors.

As to this clone: As yet, its antigen is unknown.

Primers: 60 Vbeta forward and 13 Jbeta reverse. Clones were read by immunoSEQ multiplex PCR, and TCRdb kept only the in-frame ones, dropping some. This sample's table has about 88,000 clones. The rearrangement links TRBV5-1 to TRBJ1-1, with D unclear. The sample comprised PBMCs. The source of this sequence is a girl aged 5-17 years in good health and CMV-seropositive. CDR3 DNA: TGCGCCAGCAGCTCGGCGATGAGGGTGAGCACTGAAGCTTTCTTT. Protein product: CASSSAMRVSTEAFF.